This is a list of T cell receptor beta chains from one sample in a study of B cell selection in AIRE deficiency. Method: immunoSEQ multiplex PCR; TCRdb's copy keeps in-frame clones and lacks some. The data contain around 26,000 clones, around 92% of them singletons. Specimen: CD4+CD25+ Tregs sorted from PBMCs. All receptors come from a human donor in good health. Each CDR3 is given with its conserved first and last residue. Each record gives: CDR3 DNA, CDR3 protein, V gene, clone size, J gene, D gene. D genes are given only for firm matches. Clone sizes are given selectively: once, few, many, or a class where the clone is expanded.

CDR3 DNA: TGTGCCAGCAGCTCGATGACTAGCGGGGGCCTTAGAAACAATGAGCAGTTCTTC
CDR3 protein: CASSSMTSGGLRNNEQFF
V gene: TRBV7-2
clone size: .
J gene: TRBJ2-1
D gene: TRBD2

CDR3 DNA: TGTGCCAGCAACCTAAGCGGAGAGTACAAGACCTATGGCTACACCTTC
CDR3 protein: CASNLSGEYKTYGYTF
V gene: TRBV5-2
clone size: .
J gene: TRBJ1-2
D gene: .

CDR3 DNA: TGCGCCAGCAGCTTCGATAGGTTCATGAACACTGAAGCTTTCTTT
CDR3 protein: CASSFDRFMNTEAFF
V gene: TRBV5-1
clone size: .
J gene: TRBJ1-1
D gene: .

CDR3 DNA: TGTGCCAGCAGAGGACAGGGGAAAACTAATGAAAAACTGTTTTTT
CDR3 protein: CASRGQGKTNEKLFF
V gene: TRBV2
clone size: .
J gene: TRBJ1-4
D gene: TRBD1

CDR3 DNA: TGTGCCAGCAGTGAGGCCAGGGGGCCTGGAAACACCATATATTTT
CDR3 protein: CASSEARGPGNTIYF
V gene: TRBV2
clone size: once
J gene: TRBJ1-3
D gene: TRBD1

CDR3 DNA: TGCGCCAGCAGCTTAACAGCAACACAAGAGACCCAGTACTTC
CDR3 protein: CASSLTATQETQYF
V gene: TRBV5-1
clone size: .
J gene: TRBJ2-5
D gene: .

CDR3 DNA: TGCGCCAGCAGCTTATCAGCAAACTATGGCTACACCTTC
CDR3 protein: CASSLSANYGYTF
V gene: TRBV5-1
clone size: .
J gene: TRBJ1-2
D gene: .

CDR3 DNA: TGCGCCAGCAGCCAAGAACAGGGCGGCTACGAGCAGTACTTC
CDR3 protein: CASSQEQGGYEQYF
V gene: TRBV4-3
clone size: .
J gene: TRBJ2-7
D gene: .

CDR3 DNA: TGTGCCGGCAGTTACTTTCGACAGGGATACGGAAACACCATATATTTT
CDR3 protein: CAGSYFRQGYGNTIYF
V gene: TRBV6-5
clone size: .
J gene: TRBJ1-3
D gene: TRBD1

CDR3 DNA: TGTGCCAGCAGCTTAGACAGCTATTCACCCCTCCACTTT
CDR3 protein: CASSLDSYSPLHF
V gene: TRBV7-7
clone size: .
J gene: TRBJ1-6
D gene: .

CDR3 DNA: TGTGCCATCAGTGAGTCGGCAGGGTGGAGGGGCTACACCTTC
CDR3 protein: CAISESAGWRGYTF
V gene: TRBV10-3
clone size: .
J gene: TRBJ1-2
D gene: .

CDR3 DNA: TGTGCCAGCAGAGGAGGAGGCTATGGCTACACCTTC
CDR3 protein: CASRGGGYGYTF
V gene: TRBV6-5
clone size: .
J gene: TRBJ1-2
D gene: .

CDR3 DNA: TGTGCCAGCAGTTTAGGGAGCTCCTACAATGAGCAGTTCTTC
CDR3 protein: CASSLGSSYNEQFF
V gene: TRBV6-6
clone size: .
J gene: TRBJ2-1
D gene: .

CDR3 DNA: TGTGCCAGCTCACCACCGGCACTAGGAAGTCACAATGAGCAGTTCTTC
CDR3 protein: CASSPPALGSHNEQFF
V gene: TRBV18
clone size: .
J gene: TRBJ2-1
D gene: .

CDR3 DNA: TGTGCCAGCAGTAGGGACGGCTATAGCAATCAGCCCCAGCATTTT
CDR3 protein: CASSRDGYSNQPQHF
V gene: TRBV6-1
clone size: once
J gene: TRBJ1-5
D gene: .

CDR3 DNA: TGTGCCAGCAGCTTAGAAACTAGCGGGGTACATTTAAATGAGCAGTTCTTC
CDR3 protein: CASSLETSGVHLNEQFF
V gene: TRBV7-2
clone size: .
J gene: TRBJ2-1
D gene: TRBD2

CDR3 DNA: TGTGCCATCAGTGAGTCGTACAGGTACTTCGGCTACACCTTC
CDR3 protein: CAISESYRYFGYTF
V gene: TRBV10-3
clone size: once
J gene: TRBJ1-2
D gene: .

CDR3 DNA: TGTGCCAGCAGCCCTCGCGACTCTGGAAACACCATATATTTT
CDR3 protein: CASSPRDSGNTIYF
V gene: TRBV9
clone size: .
J gene: TRBJ1-3
D gene: .

CDR3 DNA: TGTGCCTCATTTAAAGGACAAGAGAGTCCCGGGGAGCTGTTTTTT
CDR3 protein: CASFKGQESPGELFF
V gene: TRBV10-3
clone size: .
J gene: TRBJ2-2
D gene: .

CDR3 DNA: TGCAGCGCCCGGACAGGGGGCAGGGGGGAGCAGTACTTC
CDR3 protein: CSARTGGRGEQYF
V gene: TRBV29-1
clone size: .
J gene: TRBJ2-7
D gene: TRBD1

CDR3 DNA: TGTGCCTGGGGACCTGGGGAGGGGCGGACTGAAGCTTTCTTT
CDR3 protein: CAWGPGEGRTEAFF
V gene: TRBV30
clone size: .
J gene: TRBJ1-1
D gene: .

CDR3 DNA: TGTGCCAGCAGCTTAGCCAGGGGGAATTCACCCCTCCACTTT
CDR3 protein: CASSLARGNSPLHF
V gene: TRBV11-2
clone size: .
J gene: TRBJ1-6
D gene: TRBD1

CDR3 DNA: TGTGCCAGCAGTTACGTGCAGGCCTCTAATTCACCCCTCCACTTT
CDR3 protein: CASSYVQASNSPLHF
V gene: TRBV6-5
clone size: .
J gene: TRBJ1-6
D gene: .

CDR3 DNA: TGTGCCAGCAGCTTGGAGACAGGGAATGAGCAGTTCTTC
CDR3 protein: CASSLETGNEQFF
V gene: TRBV7-9
clone size: .
J gene: TRBJ2-1
D gene: TRBD1

CDR3 DNA: TGTGCCAGTAGTAGGTACGGGGGCTATGGCTACACCTTC
CDR3 protein: CASSRYGGYGYTF
V gene: TRBV27
clone size: .
J gene: TRBJ1-2
D gene: .

CDR3 DNA: TGTGCCAGCAGCAAAGCGGCGGAATCCTCTGGGGCCAACGTCCTGACTTTC
CDR3 protein: CASSKAAESSGANVLTF
V gene: TRBV21-1
clone size: .
J gene: TRBJ2-6
D gene: .

CDR3 DNA: TGTGCCAGCAGCTCGGGACTAGCGGTTTACGAGCAGTACTTC
CDR3 protein: CASSSGLAVYEQYF
V gene: TRBV5-8
clone size: .
J gene: TRBJ2-7
D gene: TRBD2

CDR3 DNA: TGTGCCAGTACCCGGACAGGGGGTAATTCACCCCTCCACTTT
CDR3 protein: CASTRTGGNSPLHF
V gene: TRBV19
clone size: .
J gene: TRBJ1-6
D gene: TRBD1

CDR3 DNA: TGTGCCAGCAGGGGGGGCGAGACAGGGGCTTCCTATGGCTACACCTTC
CDR3 protein: CASRGGETGASYGYTF
V gene: TRBV27
clone size: .
J gene: TRBJ1-2
D gene: TRBD1

CDR3 DNA: TGCGCCAGCAGCCTCGGGACAGAGGGGTTGGGCGAGCAGTACTTC
CDR3 protein: CASSLGTEGLGEQYF
V gene: TRBV5-1
clone size: once
J gene: TRBJ2-7
D gene: TRBD1

CDR3 DNA: TGTGCCAGTAGTATGAGCGGGGGGCCCACCGGGGAGCTGTTTTTT
CDR3 protein: CASSMSGGPTGELFF
V gene: TRBV19
clone size: .
J gene: TRBJ2-2
D gene: TRBD2

CDR3 DNA: TGTGCCAGCAGCTTTACGGGGCACACTGAAGCTTTCTTT
CDR3 protein: CASSFTGHTEAFF
V gene: TRBV7-2
clone size: .
J gene: TRBJ1-1
D gene: .

CDR3 DNA: TGTGCCAGCAGCCCCTTGGGGGGTCAGGGAGAGCAGTACTTC
CDR3 protein: CASSPLGGQGEQYF
V gene: TRBV7-9
clone size: .
J gene: TRBJ2-7
D gene: .

CDR3 DNA: TGTGCCTGGAGTGAGGGGGCATATTACGAGCAGTACTTC
CDR3 protein: CAWSEGAYYEQYF
V gene: TRBV30
clone size: few
J gene: TRBJ2-7
D gene: TRBD1

CDR3 DNA: TGTGCCAGCAGCGGGGGACAGGGGTTTAAGGATTCACCCCTCCACTTT
CDR3 protein: CASSGGQGFKDSPLHF
V gene: TRBV5-6
clone size: .
J gene: TRBJ1-6
D gene: TRBD1

CDR3 DNA: TGTGCCAGCAGTTATGGACCAGGGTTTGACTACGAGCAGTACTTC
CDR3 protein: CASSYGPGFDYEQYF
V gene: TRBV6-6
clone size: .
J gene: TRBJ2-7
D gene: .

CDR3 DNA: TGTGCCAGCAGCTTGCTTACGTGGGGCGCGGGCAATCAGCCCCAGCATTTT
CDR3 protein: CASSLLTWGAGNQPQHF
V gene: TRBV5-6
clone size: few
J gene: TRBJ1-5
D gene: .

CDR3 DNA: TGCGCCAGCAGCTCGAACAAATATGGGACAACTGGAAACACCATATATTTT
CDR3 protein: CASSSNKYGTTGNTIYF
V gene: TRBV5-1
clone size: .
J gene: TRBJ1-3
D gene: .

CDR3 DNA: TGTGCCAGCAGTTACTCGACGGACAGGATCTATGGCTACACCTTC
CDR3 protein: CASSYSTDRIYGYTF
V gene: TRBV6-6
clone size: few
J gene: TRBJ1-2
D gene: TRBD1

CDR3 DNA: TGTGCCAGCAGCCAAACTTACACGGAGGCATGGCAGCCCCAGCATTTT
CDR3 protein: CASSQTYTEAWQPQHF
V gene: TRBV4-2
clone size: once
J gene: TRBJ1-5
D gene: .

CDR3 DNA: TGTGCCAGCAGTTTCGCCAGGGGCGGGACCGGTGAAGCTTTCTTT
CDR3 protein: CASSFARGGTGEAFF
V gene: TRBV6-5
clone size: .
J gene: TRBJ1-1
D gene: .

CDR3 DNA: TGTGCCAGGAGTATACTAGCCAAAAACATTCAGTACTTC
CDR3 protein: CARSILAKNIQYF
V gene: TRBV21-1
clone size: .
J gene: TRBJ2-4
D gene: .

CDR3 DNA: TGCGCCAGCAGCTCCCCAGGGGGCGGGACAGATACGCAGTATTTT
CDR3 protein: CASSSPGGGTDTQYF
V gene: TRBV5-1
clone size: .
J gene: TRBJ2-3
D gene: TRBD1

CDR3 DNA: TGTGCCAGCAGCGTCGACTCCCCGAGGGGCAATCAGCCCCAGCATTTT
CDR3 protein: CASSVDSPRGNQPQHF
V gene: TRBV2
clone size: .
J gene: TRBJ1-5
D gene: .

CDR3 DNA: TGTGCCAGCAGAAAAGACAGGGGCGCCCCCATCTATGGCTACACCTTC
CDR3 protein: CASRKDRGAPIYGYTF
V gene: TRBV28
clone size: .
J gene: TRBJ1-2
D gene: TRBD1

CDR3 DNA: TGTGCCAGCAGCGTAGCGGGCAGAATGAACACTGAAGCTTTCTTT
CDR3 protein: CASSVAGRMNTEAFF
V gene: TRBV9
clone size: .
J gene: TRBJ1-1
D gene: .

CDR3 DNA: TGTGCCAGCAGCTTGGGCCTAACTACGCAGTATTTT
CDR3 protein: CASSLGLTTQYF
V gene: TRBV11-2
clone size: .
J gene: TRBJ2-3
D gene: .

CDR3 DNA: TGTGCCAGCAGCGTAGACGATAATCAGCCCCAGCATTTT
CDR3 protein: CASSVDDNQPQHF
V gene: TRBV9
clone size: .
J gene: TRBJ1-5
D gene: .